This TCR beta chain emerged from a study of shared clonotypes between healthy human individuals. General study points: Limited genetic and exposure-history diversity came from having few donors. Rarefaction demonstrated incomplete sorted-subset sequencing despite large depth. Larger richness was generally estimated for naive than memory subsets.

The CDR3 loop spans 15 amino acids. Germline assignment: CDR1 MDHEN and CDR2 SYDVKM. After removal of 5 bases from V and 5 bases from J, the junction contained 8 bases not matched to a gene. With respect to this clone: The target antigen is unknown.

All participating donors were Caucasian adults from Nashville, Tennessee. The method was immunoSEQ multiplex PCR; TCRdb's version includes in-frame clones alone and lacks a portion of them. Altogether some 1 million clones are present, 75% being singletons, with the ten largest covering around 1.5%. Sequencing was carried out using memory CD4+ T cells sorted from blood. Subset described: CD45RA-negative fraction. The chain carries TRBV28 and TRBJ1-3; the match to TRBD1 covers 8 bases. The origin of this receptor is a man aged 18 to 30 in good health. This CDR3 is CASSPDRAGRNTIYF. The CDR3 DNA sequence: TGTGCCAGCAGTCCGGACAGGGCTGGGAGAAACACCATATATTTT.